Shown below are 32 T cell receptor beta chains from a single sample sequenced in a study of memory CD4+ T cells and cytomegalovirus serostatus. Here immunoSEQ multiplex PCR was the method, and the copy in TCRdb shows in-frame clones only, minus some. The repertoire has approximately 61,000 clones, around three quarters of them found once; the top ten carry 0.5% to 0.55%. The sort gate was single viable CD3+CD4+CD8-CD45RO+ cells for memory CD4+ T cells. The sample taken for sequencing was memory CD4+ T cells from blood. The receptors were sampled from an adult in good health and CMV-seronegative. Some clones in this sample may be carry-over from other donors' samples.

The chain joins TRBV18 to TRBJ2-1; D call uncertain. The CDR3 has 14 residues. V gave up 2 bases and J gave up 5 bases, with 10 bases separating them. Germline V gene data show CDR1 as KGHSH and CDR2 as LQKENI. CDR3 sequence reads: CASSPSVRNNEQFF. The DNA of the CDR3 is TGTGCCAGCTCACCATCGGTAAGGAACAATGAGCAGTTCTTC. Full variable domain (remainder filled in from reference TRBV18 and TRBJ2-1): NAGVMQNPRHLVRRRGQEARLRCSPMKGHSHVYWYRQLPEEGLKFMVYLQKENIIDESGMPKERFSAEFPKEGPSILRIQQVVRGDSAAYFCASSPSVRNNEQFFGPGTRLTVL.

CDR3 protein: CASSEALPGANVLTF. In DNA, the CDR3 is TGTGCCAGCAGTGAAGCTCTGCCCGGGGCCAACGTCCTGACTTTC. This chain connects TRBV2 to TRBJ2-6; D remains ambiguous. The germline gives CDR1 SNHLY, CDR2 FYNNEI. Trimming stripped 0 bases from V and 4 bases from J, with 7 bases between. The CDR3 consists of 15 residues.

The genes are TRBV11-2 and TRBJ1-1; possible D gene TRBD1, 5 bases. From germline, CDR1 is SGHAT and CDR2 FQNNGV. Trimming took 3 bases from V and 8 from J, leaving 7 bases between them. The CDR3 has 11 amino acids. CDR3 nucleotide sequence: TGTGCCAGCAGCTTTAGACAGGAAGCTTTCTTT. Its protein product is CASSFRQEAFF.

In its sample, this clone was seen once. This rearrangement joins TRBV19 to TRBJ2-4; tentatively, D is TRBD1 (5 bases). The germline V and J ends were trimmed by 6 bases and 0 bases, with 21 bases remaining between them. The germline CDR1 and CDR2 sequences are LNHDA and SQIVND (reference sequence). The CDR3 is made up of 18 amino acids. The CDR3 spells CASSTRVRPASAKNIQYF. The CDR3 nucleotides are TGTGCCAGTAGCACCAGGGTAAGGCCCGCCTCAGCCAAAAACATTCAGTACTTC.

The sample holds one count of this clone. This rearrangement joins TRBV5-1 to TRBJ1-2; 8 bases align to TRBD1. V dropped 6 bases and J dropped 7; count of bases not matched to a gene: 8. This CDR3 has 13 amino acids. The germline V gene has CDR1 SGHRS and CDR2 YFSETQ. CDR3 bases: TGCGCCAGCACCGCGACAGGGGATGGTGGCTACACCTTC. Its translation: CASTATGDGGYTF.

The chain joins TRBV7-9 to TRBJ2-7, with D possibly matching TRBD1 (5 bases). Germline V CDR1 and CDR2: SEHNR, FQNEAQ (reference sequence). The germline V and J ends were trimmed by 5 bases and 5 bases, with 16 bases remaining between them. The CDR3 consists of 14 residues. The CDR3 is CASSPPGHRDEQYF. The CDR3 DNA sequence: TGTGCCAGCAGCCCCCCAGGACATCGGGACGAGCAGTACTTC.

V gene TRBV28 combines with J gene TRBJ1-3; unclear D gene. The CDR3 is 13 amino acids. Germline CDR1 and CDR2: MDHEN and SYDVKM. V gave up 7 bases and J gave up 0 bases, with 7 bases separating them. CDR3: CASKHPSGNTIYF. The CDR3 DNA sequence: TGTGCCAGCAAGCACCCCTCTGGAAACACCATATATTTT.

This clone was found once. The chain uses TRBV7-2 and TRBJ2-4; 8 nucleotides line up with TRBD2. The length of the CDR3 is 13 residues. The trim removed 5 bases at V and 9 bases at J, leaving 6 bases unmatched. Germline loops: CDR1 SGHTA, CDR2 FQGNSA. The CDR3, as DNA: TGTGCCAGCAGCCCAGTTGGGACTAGCATTCAGTACTTC. The encoded protein is CASSPVGTSIQYF.

This sequence joins TRBV25-1 and TRBJ1-1; possible D gene TRBD1, 5 bases. CDR3 length equals 13 residues. Between the trimmed V and J ends, which lost 6 bases and 3 bases, there was a span of 11 bases. The V gene's germline CDR1 is MGHDK and CDR2 SYGVNS. CDR3 amino acids: CASSPSGYTEAFF. CDR3 DNA: TGTGCCAGCAGCCCCTCAGGGTACACTGAAGCTTTCTTT.

The chain links TRBV4-3 to TRBJ1-2; D is unclear. Trimming cost V 0 bases and J 8 bases, with 13 bases left between them. Germline-derived CDR1 and CDR2 are LGHNA and YSLEER. This CDR3 comprises 14 residues. Written as DNA, the CDR3 is TGCGCCAGCAGCCAAGATCGTTCGCAGGACGGCTACACCTTC. As protein: CASSQDRSQDGYTF.

V and J are TRBV29-1 and TRBJ2-7; D not resolved. CDR3 length: 14 residues. V shed 4 bases and J shed 2 bases, with 15 bases lying between them. Germline assignment: CDR1 SQVTM and CDR2 ANQGSEA. The DNA for the CDR3 is TGCAGCGTTGCCCTCACGGCATATACCTACGAGCAGTACTTC. As protein: CSVALTAYTYEQYF.

The V call is TRBV7-8, the J call TRBJ1-5; D gene uncertain. This CDR3 is 14 amino acids long. Germline V CDR1 and CDR2: SGHVS, FQNEAQ. Trimming left V 2 bases short and J 5 bases short, with 10 bases between. For the CDR3, the DNA is TGTGCCAGCAGCTTAACAATGTGGGATCAGCCCCAGCATTTT. Its protein is CASSLTMWDQPQHF.

The V call is TRBV7-2, the J call TRBJ2-1; no clear D gene. V lost 2 bases and J 4 bases, leaving 9 bases between the germline ends. This CDR3 comprises 14 residues. Germline CDR1 SGHTA, CDR2 FQGNSA. CDR3 sequence reads: CASSLTGPYNEQFF. CDR3 coding DNA: TGTGCCAGCAGCTTAACCGGACCGTACAATGAGCAGTTCTTC.

The chain recombines TRBV5-1 with TRBJ2-3; no clear D. V was cut by 1 base and J by 4 bases, with 4 bases left in between. The germline CDR1 and CDR2 sequences are SGHRS and YFSETQ. This CDR3 has 12 residues. CDR3 amino acids: CASSLYADTQYF. The CDR3 nucleotides are TGCGCCAGCAGCTTGTACGCAGATACGCAGTATTTT. Complete variable domain (other parts from reference TRBV5-1 and TRBJ2-3): KAGVTQTPRYLIKTRGQQVTLSCSPISGHRSVSWYQQTPGQGLQFLFEYFSETQRNKGNFPGRFSGRQFSNSRSEMNVSTLELGDSALYLCASSLYADTQYFGPGTRLTVL.

As to this clone: Germline is not matched at one junction end, which may reflect a read error. This CDR3 reads CASSPRARGQTNAGELFF. DNA for the CDR3: TGTGCCAGTAGTCCACGGGCCCGGGGACAGACGAACGCCGGGGAGCTGTTTTTT. The chain employs TRBV19 and TRBJ2-2; 7 bases agree with TRBD1. Per the germline V gene, CDR1 is LNHDA and CDR2 is SQIVND (reference sequence). The CDR3 runs to 18 residues.

The gene calls are TRBV19 and TRBJ1-4; D uncertain. V lost 8 bases and J lost 6, with 16 bases in between. Per germline, CDR1 LNHDA and CDR2 SQIVND (reference sequence). The CDR3 extends over 14 amino acids. The CDR3: CASRPGGTYEKLFF. For the CDR3, the DNA is TGTGCCAGTCGTCCCGGAGGAACGTATGAAAAACTGTTTTTT.

V usage is TRBV5-1 and J usage is TRBJ1-1; D gene uncertain. V was pared by 5 bases and J by 3 bases, with 11 bases between. From germline, CDR1 is SGHRS and CDR2 YFSETQ. The CDR3 sequence is 13 residues long. DNA for the CDR3: TGCGCCAGCAGATCTACCGGGGACACTGAAGCTTTCTTT. This codes for CASRSTGDTEAFF.

The chain has TRBV19 and TRBJ1-5, with a possible D match to TRBD1 (6 bases). V lost 2 bases and J lost 5, with 13 bases in between. Germline V gives CDR1 LNHDA, CDR2 SQIVND (reference sequence). The CDR3 covers 15 residues. The CDR3 DNA sequence: TGTGCCAGTAGTATATTGCAGGGGAAATATCAGCCCCAGCATTTT. Protein: CASSILQGKYQPQHF.

This chain uses TRBV18 with TRBJ2-5, with TRBD2 as a possible D gene (6 bases). The CDR3 covers 15 residues. Germline assignment: CDR1 KGHSH and CDR2 LQKENI. Trimming stripped 4 bases from V and 5 bases from J, with 17 bases between. CDR3 bases: TGTGCCAGCTCACGTCTAGCGTCGACTGGGGAGACCCAGTACTTC. Protein sequence: CASSRLASTGETQYF.

The genes are TRBV4-3 and TRBJ1-2, with D possibly being TRBD1 (5 bases). The V end was cut by 2 bases, the J end by 6 bases, with 10 bases between. From germline, CDR1 is LGHNA and CDR2 YSLEER. This CDR3 is built from 13 residues. CDR3 amino acids: CASSQIGRDGYTF. CDR3 in DNA: TGCGCCAGCAGCCAAATAGGCAGGGATGGCTACACCTTC.

The chain is built from TRBV7-2 and TRBJ1-3, with TRBD1 as a possible D gene (6 bases). The germline V and J ends were trimmed by 2 bases and 8 bases, with 13 bases remaining between them. In germline, CDR1 is SGHTA, CDR2 FQGNSA. The CDR3 totals 14 residues. CDR3 in DNA: TGTGCCAGCAGCTTAAGGTGGGGGCCAGACACCATATATTTT. It codes for CASSLRWGPDTIYF.

The V and J genes are TRBV5-1 and TRBJ2-7, with 7 bases identical to TRBD1. Germline V CDR1 and CDR2: SGHRS, YFSETQ. The CDR3 length is 14 residues. V shed 3 bases and J 2 bases; nucleotides not matched to a gene: 5. The CDR3 coding sequence is TGCGCCAGCAGCTCTTCGACAGGGCCCTACGAGCAGTACTTC. Its translation is CASSSSTGPYEQYF.

J is TRBJ2-1 and V is TRBV5-1; 10 bases agree with TRBD2. The CDR3 contains 19 residues. Germline CDR1 is SGHRS and CDR2 is YFSETQ. With 5 bases clipped from V and 4 bases from J, the junction kept 18 bases outside the gene matches. The CDR3, as DNA: TGCGCCAGCAGATCTCTTAGCGGGGGGCCCTCTGGGGCTTACAATGAGCAGTTCTTC. This codes for CASRSLSGGPSGAYNEQFF.

This chain uses TRBV28 with TRBJ2-7; D possibly corresponds to TRBD1 (6 bases). CDR3 length: 13 amino acids. Germline loops: CDR1 MDHEN, CDR2 SYDVKM. V was trimmed by 10 bases and J by 2 bases, leaving 15 bases between them. CDR3 loop: CAITRTDPYEQYF. The CDR3 nucleotides are TGTGCCATCACCAGGACAGACCCCTACGAGCAGTACTTC.

The CDR3 here is CASTNGQFGVNEQFF. CDR3 nucleotides: TGTGCCAGCACCAACGGACAGTTCGGTGTCAATGAGCAGTTCTTC. V gene TRBV6-6 combines with J gene TRBJ2-1, with D perhaps matching TRBD1 (6 bases). This CDR3 contains 15 residues. Germline V gene lookup returns CDR1 MNHNY and CDR2 SVGAGI (reference sequence). The V end was cut by 7 bases, the J end by 6 bases, with 19 bases between.

V is TRBV7-2 and J is TRBJ2-7; TRBD1 might be the D (6 bases). Germline V CDR1 and CDR2: SGHTA, FQGNSA. Trimming removed 4 bases from V and 5 bases from J, with 9 bases in between. The CDR3 has 12 residues. The CDR3 loop reads CASSSQGNEQYF. The CDR3 coding sequence is TGTGCCAGCAGCTCACAGGGAAACGAGCAGTACTTC.

CDR3 sequence (DNA): TGTGCCAGCAGCCCCCCGAGCTCCTACGAGCAGTACTTC. Its translation: CASSPPSSYEQYF. The chain links TRBV7-2 to TRBJ2-7; D is ambiguous. This CDR3 comprises 13 residues. Germline values: CDR1 SGHTA, CDR2 FQGNSA. The ends were cut back, 5 bases at V and 0 bases at J, with 8 bases in the middle.

The chain uses TRBV29-1 and TRBJ2-7, with TRBD1 matching 7 bases. With the DNA end fitting TRBJ2-5 better, the J assignment may be wrong. The CDR3 spans 11 residues. The germline V gene has CDR1 SQVTM and CDR2 ANQGSEA. The CDR3 loop is CSVERDRTQYF. The DNA for the CDR3 is TGCAGCGTTGAACGGGACAGGACCCAGTACTTC.

The chain links TRBV6-1 to TRBJ1-5; D is unresolved. V was cut by 4 bases and J by 2 bases, with 15 bases left in between. Germline CDR1 is MNHNS and CDR2 is SASEGT. CDR3 size: 16 residues. This chain's CDR3 is CASSAPSGWGNQPQHF. The CDR3 DNA follows: TGTGCCAGCAGTGCTCCCTCCGGTTGGGGCAATCAGCCCCAGCATTTT.

The chain links TRBV4-3 to TRBJ2-1; 9 bases match TRBD2. Germline V gives CDR1 LGHNA, CDR2 YSLEER. The CDR3 is made up of 15 amino acids. The ends lost 0 bases at V and 6 bases at J; junction bases unmatched: 3. The CDR3, as DNA: TGCGCCAGCAGCCAAGAGGGACTAGCCTCCAATGAGCAGTTCTTC. As protein: CASSQEGLASNEQFF.

The gene calls are TRBV28 and TRBJ1-2, with D unclear. The CDR3 loop spans 12 amino acids. Germline V lookup: CDR1 MDHEN, CDR2 SYDVKM. V lost 8 bases to trimming and J lost 4 bases, with 11 bases between them. DNA for the CDR3: TGTGCCAGCGGGAGGTTTGGCTATGGCTACACCTTC. Its translation is CASGRFGYGYTF.

This clone was counted between two and nine times. The chain joins TRBV4-3 to TRBJ1-5, with D uncertain. This CDR3 has 17 amino acids. Trimming cost V 3 bases and J 0 bases, with 15 bases left between them. Germline CDR1 and CDR2: LGHNA and YSLEER. As DNA, the CDR3 is TGCGCCAGCAGCCATTTCTTAAGACCGTATAGCAATCAGCCCCAGCATTTT. Translation gives CASSHFLRPYSNQPQHF.